This passage covers 3 T cell receptor beta chains from one sample sequenced in a study of T-cell memory formation after mild COVID-19. TCRdb used MiXCR to reprocess the 5' RACE reads, holding one entry per CDR3 protein. Of around 250,000 distinct CDR3 sequences in the sample, 15% to 20% were seen once. The sample comprised PBMCs or a T cell subset sorted from them (not recorded which). These TCRs come from a man younger than 30 who had mild COVID-19 (a few samples of this study predate the infection). Cell type and time point are not known.

This clonotype was counted a few times. The chain links TRBV2 to TRBJ1-2; TRBD1 agrees at 8 bases. Germline loops: CDR1 SNHLY, CDR2 FYNNEI. The CDR3 spans 15 residues. Losses at the gene ends were 7 bases for V and 3 bases for J; bases not matched to a gene: 10. Here the CDR3 reads CASNPGQGDDYGYTF. In DNA, the CDR3 is TGTGCCAGCAATCCCGGACAGGGAGACGACTATGGCTACACCTTC. Based on the CDR3 plus reference TRBV2 and TRBJ1-2, the full variable domain is EPEVTQTPSHQVTQMGQEVILRCVPISNHLYFYWYRQILGQKVEFLVSFYNNEISEKSEIFDDQFSVERPDGSNFTLKIRSTKLEDSAMYFCASNPGQGDDYGYTFGSGTRLTVV.

The rearrangement joins TRBV7-3 to TRBJ2-1, with D possibly matching TRBD2 (6 bases). The germline CDR1 and CDR2 sequences are SGHTA and FQGTGA. Trimming cost V 5 bases and J 9 bases, with 17 bases left between them. The CDR3 has 14 amino acids. The CDR3 DNA follows: TGTGCCAGCAGCATGACACCAGGGAGGTTTGAGCAGTTCTTC. Protein sequence: CASSMTPGRFEQFF.

The rearrangement uses TRBV29-1 and TRBJ2-5, with D perhaps matching TRBD1 (6 bases). Germline lookup yields CDR1 SQVTM and CDR2 ANQGSEA. This CDR3 is 13 amino acids long. V lost 2 bases to trimming and J lost 5 bases, with 12 bases between them. The DNA of the CDR3 is TGCAGCGTTGAAAGTATGCAGGGGGAGACCCAGTACTTC. Translated: CSVESMQGETQYF.